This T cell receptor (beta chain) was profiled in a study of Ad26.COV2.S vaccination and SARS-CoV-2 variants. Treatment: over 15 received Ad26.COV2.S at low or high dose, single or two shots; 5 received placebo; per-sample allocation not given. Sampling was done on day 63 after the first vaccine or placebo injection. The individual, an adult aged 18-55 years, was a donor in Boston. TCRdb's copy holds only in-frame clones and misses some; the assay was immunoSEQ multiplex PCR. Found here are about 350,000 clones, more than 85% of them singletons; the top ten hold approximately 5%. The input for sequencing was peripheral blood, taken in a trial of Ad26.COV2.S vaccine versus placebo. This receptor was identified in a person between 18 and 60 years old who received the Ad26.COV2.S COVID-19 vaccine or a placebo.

CDR3 protein: CASSFLELAGFTGELFF. DNA for the CDR3: TGTGCCAGCAGCTTTTTAGAGCTAGCGGGGTTCACCGGGGAGCTGTTTTTT. V gene TRBV5-4 combines with J gene TRBJ2-2; TRBD2 aligns across 9 bases. The germline V gene has CDR1 SGHNT and CDR2 YYREEE (reference sequence). The CDR3 runs to 17 residues. J gave up 4 bases and V 2 bases, and 9 bases lay outside the gene matches.